This T cell receptor beta chain was obtained from a study of blood T cell repertoires in COVID-19. The CDR3 is made up of 13 amino acids. Germline lookup yields CDR1 MGHRA and CDR2 YSYEKL. Trimming pared 4 bases from V and 5 bases from J, leaving 11 bases between. In the authors' methods: Reference gene primer amplification gave nucleated cell count estimates. Sequenced by immunoSEQ multiplex PCR; TCRdb stores in-frame clones only, minus some. V and J calls and clone size follow that table, whereas D and trimming were derived from the DNA. The sample gives roughly 240,000 clones, 85% to 90% of which show up once; over 0.75% is in the top ten.

V is TRBV4-1 and J is TRBJ2-5; tentative D call: TRBD1 (6 bases). This TCR came from a man in his fifties or sixties who had been exposed to COVID-19. The sequencing input was PBMCs or T cells enriched from blood (not recorded which). Here the CDR3 reads CASSPRGPETQYF. CDR3 sequence (DNA): TGCGCCAGCAGCCCCAGGGGTCCGGAGACCCAGTACTTC.